The T cell receptor beta chain described here comes from a study of cytomegalovirus exposure and HLA in healthy donors. Study information: The early release's HLA-typed donors yielded tens of millions of unique TCRs.

PCR was performed using 60 Vbeta and 13 Jbeta primers. Libraries were prepared by immunoSEQ multiplex PCR; TCRdb keeps only in-frame clonotypes and omits some of them. This sample contains around 70,000 clones. What was sequenced was PBMCs. This TCR derives from a female donor in good health and CMV-seropositive.

DNA for the CDR3: TGTGCCAGTAGTCCCCAGGGCCAAGAGACCCAGTACTTC. Protein product: CASSPQGQETQYF. V usage is TRBV19 and J usage is TRBJ2-5, with a possible D match to TRBD1 (5 bases). The length of the CDR3 is 13 residues. V gave up 5 bases and J gave up 1 base, with 8 bases separating them. CDR1 and CDR2 from the germline V gene are LNHDA and SQIVND (reference sequence).